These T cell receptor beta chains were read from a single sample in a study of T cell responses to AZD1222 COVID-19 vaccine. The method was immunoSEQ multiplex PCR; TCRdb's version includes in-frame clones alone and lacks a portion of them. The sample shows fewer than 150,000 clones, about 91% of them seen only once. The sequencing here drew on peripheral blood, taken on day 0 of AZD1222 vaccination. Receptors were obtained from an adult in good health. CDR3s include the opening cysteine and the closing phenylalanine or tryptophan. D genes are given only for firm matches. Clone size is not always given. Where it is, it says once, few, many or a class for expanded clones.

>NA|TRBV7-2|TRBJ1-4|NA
CASSFDGNEEKLFF
TGTGCCAGCAGCTTCGACGGAAACGAGGAAAAACTGTTTTTT
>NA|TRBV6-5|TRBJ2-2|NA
CASSYWGPPNTGELFF
TGTGCCAGCAGTTACTGGGGCCCTCCGAACACCGGGGAGCTGTTTTTT
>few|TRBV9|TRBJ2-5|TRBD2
CASSASGGIQETQYF
TGTGCCAGCAGCGCTAGCGGGGGGATCCAAGAGACCCAGTACTTC
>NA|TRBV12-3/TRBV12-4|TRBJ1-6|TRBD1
CASRDRGSRLHF
TGTGCCAGCCGGGACAGGGGCTCCCGCCTCCACTTT
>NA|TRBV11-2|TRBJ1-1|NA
CASSLAYGSHMNTEAFF
TGTGCCAGCAGCTTAGCGTACGGCAGCCACATGAACACTGAAGCTTTCTTT
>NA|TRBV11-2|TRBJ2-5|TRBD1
CASSRKGQHWGETQYF
TGTGCCAGCAGCCGAAAGGGACAGCACTGGGGGGAGACCCAGTACTTC
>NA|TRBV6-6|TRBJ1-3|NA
CASSYNRESAGNTIYF
TGTGCCAGCAGTTACAACAGGGAGAGTGCTGGAAACACCATATATTTT
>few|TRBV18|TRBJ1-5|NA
CASSPGAINSNQPQHF
TGTGCCAGCTCACCGGGGGCGATTAATAGCAATCAGCCCCAGCATTTT
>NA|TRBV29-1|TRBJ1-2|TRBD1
CSVEGTGGLANYGYTF
TGCAGCGTTGAAGGCACAGGGGGCTTAGCTAACTATGGCTACACCTTC
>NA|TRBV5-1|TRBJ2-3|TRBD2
CASSLARGGTDTQYF
TGCGCCAGCAGCTTGGCTCGGGGGGGCACAGATACGCAGTATTTT
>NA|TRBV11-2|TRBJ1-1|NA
CASSSHGRRSNTEAFF
TGTGCCAGCAGCTCACACGGCAGGCGATCGAACACTGAAGCTTTCTTT
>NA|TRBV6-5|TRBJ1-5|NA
CASSYSGANQPQHF
TGTGCCAGCAGTTACTCGGGGGCCAATCAGCCCCAGCATTTT
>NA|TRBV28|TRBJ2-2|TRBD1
CASSSGGHTGELFF
TGTGCCAGCAGTTCAGGGGGCCACACCGGGGAGCTGTTTTTT
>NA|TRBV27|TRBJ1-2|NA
CASSLAGGSGGYTF
TGTGCCAGCAGTTTAGCGGGGGGATCAGGTGGCTACACCTTC
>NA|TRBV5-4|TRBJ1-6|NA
CASSWESVGVGSPLHF
TGTGCCAGCAGCTGGGAGAGCGTAGGTGTCGGTTCACCCCTCCACTTT
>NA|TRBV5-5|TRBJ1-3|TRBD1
CASSLGIQGAGNTIYF
TGTGCCAGCAGCTTGGGGATACAGGGGGCGGGAAACACCATATATTTT
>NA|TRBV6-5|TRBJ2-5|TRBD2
CASDSGGAGETQYF
TGTGCCAGCGATAGCGGGGGGGCCGGAGAGACCCAGTACTTC
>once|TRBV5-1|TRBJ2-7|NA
CASSLDGTLSYEQYF
TGCGCCAGCAGCTTGGACGGGACACTATCCTACGAGCAGTACTTC
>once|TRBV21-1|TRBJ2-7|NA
CASSKGGGEQYF
TGTGCCAGCAGCAAAGGGGGTGGAGAGCAGTACTTC
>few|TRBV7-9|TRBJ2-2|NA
CASSPPTNPTGELFF
TGTGCCAGCAGCCCTCCGACAAACCCGACCGGGGAGCTGTTTTTT
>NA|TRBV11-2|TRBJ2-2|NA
CASTQQGGHGELFF
TGTGCCAGCACCCAACAGGGAGGGCACGGGGAGCTGTTTTTT
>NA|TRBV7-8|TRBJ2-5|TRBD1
CASSSTGVGETQYF
TGTGCCAGCAGCTCGACAGGGGTGGGTGAGACCCAGTACTTC
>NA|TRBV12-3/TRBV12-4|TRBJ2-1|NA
CASSFRNEQFF
TGTGCCAGCAGTTTTAGGAATGAGCAGTTCTTC
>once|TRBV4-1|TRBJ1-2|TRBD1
CASSPGPDRANYGYTF
TGCGCCAGCAGCCCTGGCCCCGACAGGGCTAACTATGGCTACACCTTC
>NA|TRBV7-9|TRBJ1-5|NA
CASSGGGNSNQPQHF
TGTGCCAGCAGCGGAGGTGGGAATAGCAATCAGCCCCAGCATTTT
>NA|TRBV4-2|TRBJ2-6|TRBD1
CASSQDPQTGPSGANVLTF
TGTGCCAGCAGCCAAGATCCCCAGACAGGGCCCTCAGGGGCCAACGTCCTGACTTTC
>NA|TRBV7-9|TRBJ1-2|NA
CASSNQQFNYGYTF
TGTGCCAGCAGCAATCAACAGTTCAACTATGGCTACACCTTC
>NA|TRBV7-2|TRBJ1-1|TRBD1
CASSLDAGTVRYTEAFF
TGTGCCAGCAGCTTAGATGCCGGGACAGTCAGGTACACTGAAGCTTTCTTT
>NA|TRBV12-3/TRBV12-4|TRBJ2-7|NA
CASSGNYEQYF
TGTGCCAGCAGCGGTAACTACGAGCAGTACTTC
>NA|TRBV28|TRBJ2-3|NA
CASSLPGGAKDTQYF
TGTGCCAGCAGTTTGCCTGGGGGGGCCAAAGATACGCAGTATTTT
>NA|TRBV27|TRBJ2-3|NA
CASSLSGPADTQYF
TGTGCCAGCAGTTTATCAGGGCCGGCAGATACGCAGTATTTT
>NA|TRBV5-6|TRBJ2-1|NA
CASSFLTGQSSYNEQFF
TGTGCCAGCAGCTTTTTGACAGGACAAAGCTCCTACAATGAGCAGTTCTTC
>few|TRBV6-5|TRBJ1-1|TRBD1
CASERWGQGTTEAFF
TGTGCCAGCGAACGATGGGGACAGGGGACCACTGAAGCTTTCTTT
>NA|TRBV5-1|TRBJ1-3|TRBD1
CASSLQGSLGNTIYF
TGCGCCAGCAGCTTACAGGGGAGTCTAGGAAACACCATATATTTT
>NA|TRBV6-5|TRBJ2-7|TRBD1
CASSFGQGPVEQYF
TGTGCCAGCAGTTTCGGACAGGGCCCCGTGGAGCAGTACTTC
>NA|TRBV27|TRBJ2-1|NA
CASSLIARRGFYNEQFF
TGTGCCAGCAGTTTAATCGCTCGACGGGGTTTCTACAATGAGCAGTTCTTC
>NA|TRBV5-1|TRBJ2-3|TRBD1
CASRGQGGTDTQYF
TGCGCCAGCAGGGGACAGGGAGGCACAGATACGCAGTATTTT
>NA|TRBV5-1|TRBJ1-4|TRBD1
CASSLDGTGHNEKLFF
TGCGCCAGCAGCTTGGACGGGACAGGGCATAATGAAAAACTGTTTTTT
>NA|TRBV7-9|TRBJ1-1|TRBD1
CASSFTGEATEAFF
TGTGCCAGCAGCTTCACAGGGGAGGCCACTGAAGCTTTCTTT
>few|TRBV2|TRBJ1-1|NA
CASTLTGGTEAFF
TGTGCCAGCACCCTGACAGGTGGCACTGAAGCTTTCTTT
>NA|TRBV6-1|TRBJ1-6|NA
CASSELVGQGLAPLHF
TGTGCCAGCAGTGAATTGGTGGGTCAGGGGTTAGCACCCCTCCACTTT
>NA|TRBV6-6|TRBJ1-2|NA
CASSYGSSGHGYTF
TGTGCCAGCAGTTACGGTTCATCAGGGCATGGCTACACCTTC
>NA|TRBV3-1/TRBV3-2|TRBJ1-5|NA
CASSQVYGGNQPQHF
TGTGCCAGCAGCCAAGTATATGGGGGCAATCAGCCCCAGCATTTT
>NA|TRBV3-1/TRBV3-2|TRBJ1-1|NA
CASSQSVGEAFF
TGTGCCAGCAGCCAATCAGTAGGGGAAGCTTTCTTT